This T cell receptor beta chain was captured in a study of PD-1 and CTLA-4 blockade in melanoma. V lost 1 base and J 5 bases, leaving 11 bases between the germline ends. The CDR3 totals 14 residues. Germline V gives CDR1 SGHTA, CDR2 FQGNSA. Data came from immunoSEQ multiplex PCR; TCRdb stores just in-frame clones and leaves some out. The sample contains around 32,000 clones, roughly 89% of which appear only once. This clone was recorded only once. The source was CD8+ T cells from peripheral blood, collected before anti-PD-1 treatment. This TCR was recovered from a human donor with melanoma. The chain joins TRBV7-2 to TRBJ1-2, with D tentatively TRBD1 (5 bases). The CDR3 DNA reads as TGTGCCAGCAGCTTAGAAGGGGTTGGGTATGGCTACACCTTC. Its protein is CASSLEGVGYGYTF.